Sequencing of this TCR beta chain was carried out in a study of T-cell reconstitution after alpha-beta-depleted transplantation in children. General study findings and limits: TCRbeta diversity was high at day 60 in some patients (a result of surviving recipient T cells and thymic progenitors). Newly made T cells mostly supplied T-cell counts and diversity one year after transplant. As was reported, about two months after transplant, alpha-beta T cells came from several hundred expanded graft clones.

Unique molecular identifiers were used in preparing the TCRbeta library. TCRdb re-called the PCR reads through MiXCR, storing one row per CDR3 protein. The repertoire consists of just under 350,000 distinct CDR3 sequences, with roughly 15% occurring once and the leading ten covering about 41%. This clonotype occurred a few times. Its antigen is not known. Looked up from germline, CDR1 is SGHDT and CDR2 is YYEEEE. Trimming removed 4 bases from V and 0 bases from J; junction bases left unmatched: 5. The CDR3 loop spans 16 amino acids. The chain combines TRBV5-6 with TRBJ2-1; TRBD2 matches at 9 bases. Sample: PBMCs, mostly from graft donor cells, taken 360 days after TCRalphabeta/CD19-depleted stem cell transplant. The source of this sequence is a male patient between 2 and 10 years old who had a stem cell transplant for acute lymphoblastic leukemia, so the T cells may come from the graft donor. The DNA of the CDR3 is TGTGCCAGCAGCGGGCCTAGCGGGATCTCCTACAATGAGCAGTTCTTC. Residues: CASSGPSGISYNEQFF.